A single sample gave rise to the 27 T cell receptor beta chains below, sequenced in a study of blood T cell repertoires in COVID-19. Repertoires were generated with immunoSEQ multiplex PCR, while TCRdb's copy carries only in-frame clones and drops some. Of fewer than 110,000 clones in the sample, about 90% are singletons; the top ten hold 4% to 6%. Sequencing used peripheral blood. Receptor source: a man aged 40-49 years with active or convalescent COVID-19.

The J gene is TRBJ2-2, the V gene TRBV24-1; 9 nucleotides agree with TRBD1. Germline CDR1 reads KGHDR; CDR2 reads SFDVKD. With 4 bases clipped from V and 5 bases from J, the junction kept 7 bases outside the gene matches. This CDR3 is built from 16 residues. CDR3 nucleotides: TGTGCCACCAGTGACGCCGGGACAGGGAGGACCGGGGAGCTGTTTTTT. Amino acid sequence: CATSDAGTGRTGELFF.

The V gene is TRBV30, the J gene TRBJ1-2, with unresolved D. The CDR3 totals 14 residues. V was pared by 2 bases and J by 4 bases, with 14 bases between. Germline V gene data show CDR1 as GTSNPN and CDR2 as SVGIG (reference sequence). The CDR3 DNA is TGTGCCTGGAGTTCCCTCCGGAGGGTCTATGGCTACACCTTC. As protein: CAWSSLRRVYGYTF.

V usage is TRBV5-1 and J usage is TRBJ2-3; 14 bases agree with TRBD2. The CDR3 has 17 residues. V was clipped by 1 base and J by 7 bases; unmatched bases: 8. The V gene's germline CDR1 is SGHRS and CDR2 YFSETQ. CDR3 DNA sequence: TGCGCCAGCAGCTTGACCGGGACTAGCGGGAGTGTAAATACGCAGTATTTT. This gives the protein CASSLTGTSGSVNTQYF.

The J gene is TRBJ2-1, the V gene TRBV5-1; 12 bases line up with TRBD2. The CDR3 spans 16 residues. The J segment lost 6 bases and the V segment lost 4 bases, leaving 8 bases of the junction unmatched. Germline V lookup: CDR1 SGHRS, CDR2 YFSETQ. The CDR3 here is CASSQTSGSLFNEQFF. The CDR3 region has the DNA TGCGCCAGCAGCCAGACTAGCGGGAGTTTATTCAATGAGCAGTTCTTC.

The DNA of the CDR3 is TGTGCCAGAAGCTTGAACCGAGGGGGTGTAAATGAGCAGTTCTTC. Amino acids: CARSLNRGGVNEQFF. The chain carries TRBV5-3 and TRBJ2-1; a weak D match, TRBD1 (6 bases). TRBV5-3 is marked as an open reading frame, function uncertain. This CDR3 is 15 amino acids long. V gave up 1 base and J gave up 7 bases, with 15 bases separating them.

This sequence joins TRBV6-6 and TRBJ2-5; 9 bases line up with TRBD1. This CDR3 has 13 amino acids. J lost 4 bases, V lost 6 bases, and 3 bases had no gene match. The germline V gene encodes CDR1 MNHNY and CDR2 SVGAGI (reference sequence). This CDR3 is CASSGQGIETQYF. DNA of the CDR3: TGTGCCAGCAGCGGACAGGGGATAGAGACCCAGTACTTC.

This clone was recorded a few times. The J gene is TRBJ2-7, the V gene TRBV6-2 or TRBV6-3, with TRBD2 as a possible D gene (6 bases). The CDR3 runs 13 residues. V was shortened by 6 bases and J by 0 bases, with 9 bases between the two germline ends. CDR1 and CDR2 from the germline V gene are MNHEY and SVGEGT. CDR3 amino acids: CASSGTFSYEQYF. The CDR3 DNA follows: TGTGCCAGCAGCGGGACTTTCTCCTACGAGCAGTACTTC.

As DNA, the CDR3 is TGTGCCAGCAGTTCTGGAGGTTTCCATGAGCAGTTCTTC. This gives the protein CASSSGGFHEQFF. The V gene is TRBV27, the J gene TRBJ2-1; D possibly corresponds to TRBD2 (5 bases). The CDR3 is 13 residues long. V was clipped by 4 bases and J by 8 bases, with 12 bases between them. The germline gives CDR1 MNHEY, CDR2 SMNVEV (reference sequence).

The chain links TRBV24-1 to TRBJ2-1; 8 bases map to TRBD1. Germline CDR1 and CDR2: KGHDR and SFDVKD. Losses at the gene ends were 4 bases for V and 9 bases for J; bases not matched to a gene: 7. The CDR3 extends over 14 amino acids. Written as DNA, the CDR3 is TGTGCCACCAGTGACCCTGACAGGGGACTTGAGCAGTTCTTC. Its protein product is CATSDPDRGLEQFF.

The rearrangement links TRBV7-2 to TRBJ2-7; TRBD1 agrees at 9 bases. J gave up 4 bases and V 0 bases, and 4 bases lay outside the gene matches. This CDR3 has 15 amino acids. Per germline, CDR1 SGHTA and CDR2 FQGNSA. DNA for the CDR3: TGTGCCAGCAGCTTAGCGGGGACAGGGCCTTACGAGCAGTACTTC. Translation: CASSLAGTGPYEQYF.

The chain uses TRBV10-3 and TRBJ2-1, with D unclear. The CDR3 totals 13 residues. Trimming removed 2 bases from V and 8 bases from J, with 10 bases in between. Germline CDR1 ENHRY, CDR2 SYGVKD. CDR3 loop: CAISELAADEQFF. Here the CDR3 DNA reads TGTGCCATCAGTGAGCTTGCCGCGGATGAGCAGTTCTTC.

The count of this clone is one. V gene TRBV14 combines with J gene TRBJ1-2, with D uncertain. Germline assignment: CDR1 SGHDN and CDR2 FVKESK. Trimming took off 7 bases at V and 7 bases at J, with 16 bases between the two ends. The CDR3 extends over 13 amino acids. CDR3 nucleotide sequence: TGTGCCAGCACCCCGCGGCCTGAGAGTGGCTACACCTTC. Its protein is CASTPRPESGYTF. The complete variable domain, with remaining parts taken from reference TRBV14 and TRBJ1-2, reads EAGVTQFPSHSVIEKGQTVTLRCDPISGHDNLYWYRRVMGKEIKFLLHFVKESKQDESGMPNNRFLAERTGGTYSTLKVQPAELEDSGVYFCASTPRPESGYTFGSGTRLTVV.

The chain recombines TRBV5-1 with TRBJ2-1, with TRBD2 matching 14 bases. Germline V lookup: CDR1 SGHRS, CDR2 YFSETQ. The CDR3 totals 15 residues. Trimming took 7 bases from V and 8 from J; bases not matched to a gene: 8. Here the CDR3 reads CASVWGTSGSYEQFF. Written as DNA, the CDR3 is TGCGCCAGCGTTTGGGGGACTAGCGGGAGCTATGAGCAGTTCTTC.

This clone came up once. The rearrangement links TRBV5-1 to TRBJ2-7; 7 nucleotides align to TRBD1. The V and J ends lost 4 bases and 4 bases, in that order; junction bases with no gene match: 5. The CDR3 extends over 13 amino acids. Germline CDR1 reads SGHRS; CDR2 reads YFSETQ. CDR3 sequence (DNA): TGCGCCAGCAGCCCGGGACAGCCATACGAGCAGTACTTC. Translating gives CASSPGQPYEQYF.

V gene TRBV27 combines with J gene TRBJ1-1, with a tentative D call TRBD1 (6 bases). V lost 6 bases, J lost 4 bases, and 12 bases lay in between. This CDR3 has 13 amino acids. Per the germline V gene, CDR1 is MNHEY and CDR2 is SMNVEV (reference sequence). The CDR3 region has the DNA TGTGCCAGCAGCCCGGACAGAATCACTGAAGCTTTCTTT. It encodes CASSPDRITEAFF.

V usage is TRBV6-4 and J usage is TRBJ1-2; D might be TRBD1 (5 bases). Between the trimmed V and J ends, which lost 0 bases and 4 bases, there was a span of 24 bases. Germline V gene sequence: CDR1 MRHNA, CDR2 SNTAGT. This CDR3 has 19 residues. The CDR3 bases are TGTGCCAGCAGTGACTCGAGTGGGCAGGGAAAAAAGAACCTCTATGGCTACACCTTC. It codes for CASSDSSGQGKKNLYGYTF.

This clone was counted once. CDR3: CASRNLGGETQYF. The DNA of the CDR3 is TGTGCCAGTAGGAACCTCGGGGGGGAGACCCAGTACTTC. The gene calls are TRBV19 and TRBJ2-5; 7 bases align to TRBD2. V dropped 6 bases and J dropped 5; count of bases not matched to a gene: 6. The CDR3 extends over 13 amino acids. Germline V gives CDR1 LNHDA, CDR2 SQIVND (reference sequence).

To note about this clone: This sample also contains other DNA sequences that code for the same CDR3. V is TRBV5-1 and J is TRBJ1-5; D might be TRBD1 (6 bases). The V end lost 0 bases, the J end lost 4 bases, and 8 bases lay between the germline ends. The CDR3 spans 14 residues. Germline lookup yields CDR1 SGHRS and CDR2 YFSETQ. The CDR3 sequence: CASSLEGVNQPQHF. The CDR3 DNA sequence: TGCGCCAGCAGCTTGGAGGGGGTAAATCAGCCCCAGCATTTT.

CDR3 nucleotides: TGTGCCAGTAGTATGGTAGAGGGAAATACTGAAGCTTTCTTT. Its protein is CASSMVEGNTEAFF. The gene calls are TRBV19 and TRBJ1-1, with D unresolved. The CDR3 runs 14 residues. Trimming removed 3 bases at V and 5 bases at J, with 13 bases between. Germline assignment: CDR1 LNHDA and CDR2 SQIVND (reference sequence). The full variable domain, completed using reference TRBV19 and TRBJ1-1, is DGGITQSPKYLFRKEGQNVTLSCEQNLNHDAMYWYRQDPGQGLRLIYYSQIVNDFQKGDIAEGYSVSREKKESFPLTVTSAQKNPTAFYLCASSMVEGNTEAFFGQGTRLTVV.

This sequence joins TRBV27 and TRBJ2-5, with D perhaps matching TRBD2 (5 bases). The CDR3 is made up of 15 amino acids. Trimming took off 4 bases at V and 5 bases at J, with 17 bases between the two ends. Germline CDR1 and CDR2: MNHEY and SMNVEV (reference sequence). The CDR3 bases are TGTGCCAGCAGTTCGATGGACTCAGGAACGGAGACCCAGTACTTC. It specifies CASSSMDSGTETQYF.

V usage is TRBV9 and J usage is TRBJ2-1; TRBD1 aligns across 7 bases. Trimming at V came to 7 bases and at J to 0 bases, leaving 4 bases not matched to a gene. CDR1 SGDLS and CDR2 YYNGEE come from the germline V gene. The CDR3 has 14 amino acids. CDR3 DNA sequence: TGTGCCAGCGGTGAGGGGGCCTCCTACAATGAGCAGTTCTTC. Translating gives CASGEGASYNEQFF.

In nucleotides, the CDR3 is TGTGCCAGCAGTTTCGGGGGGATGGCCGGGGAGCTGTTTTTT. Protein: CASSFGGMAGELFF. This sequence joins TRBV28 and TRBJ2-2; TRBD2 aligns across 7 bases. The length of the CDR3 is 14 residues. The V segment lost 3 bases and the J segment 6 bases; nucleotides outside the gene matches: 4. CDR1 and CDR2 from the germline V gene are MDHEN and SYDVKM.

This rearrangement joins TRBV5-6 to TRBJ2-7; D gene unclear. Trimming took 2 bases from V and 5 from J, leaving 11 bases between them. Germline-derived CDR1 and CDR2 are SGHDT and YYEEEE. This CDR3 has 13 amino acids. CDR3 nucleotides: TGTGCCAGCAGCTTCGTCAGAAACAACGAGCAGTACTTC. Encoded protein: CASSFVRNNEQYF.

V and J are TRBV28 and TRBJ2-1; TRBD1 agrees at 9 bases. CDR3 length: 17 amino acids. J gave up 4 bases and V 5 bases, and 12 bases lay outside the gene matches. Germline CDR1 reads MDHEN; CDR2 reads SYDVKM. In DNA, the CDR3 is TGTGCCAGCAGTCCATTCACCGGGACAGGGTCATACAATGAGCAGTTCTTC. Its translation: CASSPFTGTGSYNEQFF.

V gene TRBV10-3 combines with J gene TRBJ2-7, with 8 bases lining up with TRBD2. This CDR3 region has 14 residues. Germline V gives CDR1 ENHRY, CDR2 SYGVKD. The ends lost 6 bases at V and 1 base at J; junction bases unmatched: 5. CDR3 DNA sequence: TGTGCCATCAGACCTAGCGGGTTTTCCTACGAGCAGTACTTC. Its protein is CAIRPSGFSYEQYF.

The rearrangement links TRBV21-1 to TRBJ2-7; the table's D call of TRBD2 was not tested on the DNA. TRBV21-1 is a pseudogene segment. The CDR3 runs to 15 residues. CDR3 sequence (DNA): TGTGCCAGCAGCAAAAGGACGGGAAGCTCCTACGAGCAGTACTTC. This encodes CASSKRTGSSYEQYF.

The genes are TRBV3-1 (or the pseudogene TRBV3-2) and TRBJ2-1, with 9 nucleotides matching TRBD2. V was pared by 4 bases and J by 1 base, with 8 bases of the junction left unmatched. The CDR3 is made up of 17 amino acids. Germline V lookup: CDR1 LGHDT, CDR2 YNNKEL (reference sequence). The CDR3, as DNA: TGTGCCAGCAGCCCTTATAGCGGGAGAGGATCCTACAATGAGCAGTTCTTC. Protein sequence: CASSPYSGRGSYNEQFF.